This TCR beta chain was sequenced for a study of blood T cell repertoires in COVID-19. The overall study: Both acute and convalescent COVID-19 samples were obtained from the United States, Italy and Spain. T cells, B-cell-depleted T cells, or PBMCs provided the cDNA or gDNA that served as material.

Study processing details: Amplification of reference gene primers provided the estimated nucleated cell counts. Profiled with immunoSEQ multiplex PCR; TCRdb holds only in-frame clones, not every one. V and J calls and clone size are as listed in that table; D and trimming were resolved from the DNA. The sample holds about 230,000 clones, approximately 87% seen once. Germline V lookup: CDR1 GTSNPN, CDR2 SVGIG (reference sequence). The CDR3 has 18 amino acids. J gave up 4 bases and V 0 bases, and 16 bases lay outside the gene matches. The rearrangement joins TRBV30 to TRBJ2-3; 7 bases line up with TRBD2. Sequenced input: peripheral blood. The TCR was taken from a woman between 70 and 85 years old with active or convalescent COVID-19. This CDR3 is CAWSVKAGTKALPDTQYF. The CDR3 coding sequence is TGTGCCTGGAGTGTAAAAGCGGGGACTAAGGCCCTCCCAGATACGCAGTATTTT. Variable domain in full (rest from reference TRBV30 and TRBJ2-3): SQTIHQWPATLVQPVGSPLSLECTVEGTSNPNLYWYRQAAGRGLQLLFYSVGIGQISSEVPQNLSASRPQDRQFILSSKKLLLSDSGFYLCAWSVKAGTKALPDTQYFGPGTRLTVL.